This TCR beta chain was recorded in a study of naive and memory T cell subsets. An equimolar mix of two oligonucleotides served as the beta constant-region primer for TRBC1 and TRBC2. The ligated cDNA underwent four PCR rounds using SP2 and nested alpha and beta constant-region primers. TCRdb redid the calling of the UMI-ligation and nested PCR reads with MiXCR, one entry per CDR3 protein. The sample shows over 20,000 distinct CDR3 sequences, 8.5% to 10% of them seen only once. This clonotype has at least ten counts. The V end lost 3 bases, the J end lost 8 bases, and 20 bases lay between the germline ends. The CDR3 spans 16 residues.

The chain combines TRBV12-3 or TRBV12-4 with TRBJ2-1; weak D call: TRBD1 (6 bases). The receptor's source is a human donor in good health. Sequenced: central memory CD8+ T cells from blood. CDR3 in amino acids: CASSFTTGLEGYEQFF. CDR3 DNA sequence: TGTGCCAGCAGTTTCACGACAGGACTCGAGGGATATGAGCAGTTCTTC.